One sample yielded the 27 T cell receptor beta chains listed below, sequenced in a study of T cell repertoires in cytomegalovirus infection. Each CDR3 protein is one row after TCRdb ran MiXCR on the reads. The table lists about 330,000 distinct CDR3 sequences, 8% to 9.5% of them singletons. Sequencing input: PBMCs. The receptors here all came from a human donor in good health (CMV status not recorded). Some clones in this sample may be carry-over from other donors' samples.

This clonotype was detected ten times or more. The V gene is TRBV7-8, the J gene TRBJ2-1; a possible D gene is TRBD2 (6 bases). Germline V gives CDR1 SGHVS, CDR2 FQNEAQ. V was trimmed by 5 bases and J by 5 bases, leaving 28 bases between them. The CDR3 spans 19 residues. CDR3 nucleotide sequence: TGTGCCAGCAGCCAGTTGGGGTGGAGGGAACTTCACCTTAACAATGAGCAGTTCTTC. Translating gives CASSQLGWRELHLNNEQFF. The entire variable domain, with the rest obtained from reference TRBV7-8 and TRBJ2-1, is as follows: GAGVSQSPRYKVAKRGQDVALRCDPISGHVSLFWYQQALGQGPEFLTYFQNEAQLDKSGLPSDRFFAERPEGSVSTLKIQRTQQEDSAVYLCASSQLGWRELHLNNEQFFGPGTRLTVL.

The chain joins TRBV4-2 to TRBJ2-3; TRBD2 agrees at 7 bases. Germline-derived CDR1 and CDR2 are LGHNA and YNFKEQ. The CDR3 is 14 amino acids. J lost 2 bases, V lost 9 bases, and 8 bases had no gene match. The CDR3 DNA is TGTGCCAGTGGATTGGGGGGGAACACAGATACGCAGTATTTT. Its protein product is CASGLGGNTDTQYF.

This clonotype came up many times. The J gene is TRBJ2-4, the V gene TRBV7-2, with a possible D match to TRBD2 (6 bases). The V gene's germline CDR1 is SGHTA and CDR2 FQGNSA. Trimming took 3 bases from V and 1 from J, leaving 13 bases between them. The CDR3 is made up of 16 amino acids. CDR3 DNA: TGTGCCAGCAGCTTTCAGACGGGACTGGCCAAAAACATTCAGTACTTC. This sequence encodes CASSFQTGLAKNIQYF.

V and J are TRBV4-2 and TRBJ2-3; 9 nucleotides agree with TRBD2. The trim removed 1 base at V and 4 bases at J, leaving 12 bases unmatched. The germline CDR1 and CDR2 sequences are LGHNA and YNFKEQ. The CDR3 length is 18 residues. The CDR3, as DNA: TGTGCCAGCAGCCAAGCGGCGACTAGCGGAAGATGGGCAGATACGCAGTATTTT. It specifies CASSQAATSGRWADTQYF.

Only a few counts were recorded for this clonotype. The rearrangement joins TRBV6-2 or TRBV6-3 to TRBJ2-1, with 9 positions matching TRBD1. J was trimmed by 10 bases and V by 10 bases; bases with no gene match: 11. The CDR3 contains 13 residues. The germline V gene encodes CDR1 MNHEY and CDR2 SVGEGT. The CDR3 here is CAIHGQGIAEQFF. DNA for the CDR3: TGTGCCATTCACGGACAGGGGATAGCCGAGCAGTTCTTC.

This clonotype was found many times. The V and J genes are TRBV7-2 and TRBJ2-3, with D perhaps given as TRBD1 or TRBD2 (5 bases each). Looked up from germline, CDR1 is SGHTA and CDR2 is FQGNSA. Trimming removed 5 bases from V and 11 bases from J, with 23 bases in between. The CDR3 contains 15 residues. This chain's CDR3 is CASSQGSGTKGGQYF. CDR3 nucleotides: TGTGCCAGCAGCCAGGGATCCGGGACCAAAGGCGGGCAGTATTTT.

This rearrangement joins TRBV4-1 to TRBJ2-7; the D is unclear. Germline CDR1 and CDR2: MGHRA and YSYEKL. The CDR3 loop spans 13 amino acids. V was shortened by 1 base and J by 4 bases, with 8 bases between the two germline ends. CDR3 residues: CASSQGQEYEQYF. The DNA of the CDR3 is TGCGCCAGCAGCCAAGGGCAGGAGTACGAGCAGTACTTC.

V usage is TRBV28 and J usage is TRBJ2-1; 11 positions agree with TRBD1. The CDR3 has 14 amino acids. V was pared by 2 bases and J by 10 bases, with 4 bases of the junction left unmatched. CDR1 MDHEN and CDR2 SYDVKM come from the germline V gene. The CDR3 DNA follows: TGTGCCAGCAGTTTAAGGACAGGGGGCAACGAGCAGTTCTTC. Encoded protein: CASSLRTGGNEQFF.

This clonotype came up a few times. The V gene is TRBV28, the J gene TRBJ1-1; D call uncertain. V was pared by 7 bases and J by 6 bases, with 9 bases between. Germline lookup yields CDR1 MDHEN and CDR2 SYDVKM. This CDR3 region has 11 residues. The CDR3 spells CASINIAEAFF. The CDR3 DNA follows: TGTGCCAGCATAAATATCGCTGAAGCTTTCTTT.

The table lists this clonotype with many counts. The rearrangement uses TRBV7-2 and TRBJ1-5; TRBD1 aligns across 9 bases. CDR3 length: 16 amino acids. Germline values: CDR1 SGHTA, CDR2 FQGNSA. V gave up 1 base and J gave up 1 base; unmatched junction bases: 2. The CDR3 DNA reads TGTGCCAGCAGCTTAGTGGGGACAGGGAGCAATCAGCCCCAGCATTTT. The encoded protein is CASSLVGTGSNQPQHF.

The V gene is TRBV7-6, the J gene TRBJ1-1; D is possibly TRBD1 (5 bases). The germline V and J ends were trimmed by 0 bases and 11 bases, with 10 bases remaining between them. The CDR3 totals 12 residues. Germline CDR1 is SGHVS and CDR2 is FNYEAQ. The DNA for the CDR3 is TGTGCCAGCAGCTTAGCGCGGGGCGCGGCTTTCTTT. Translation: CASSLARGAAFF.

This clonotype was found many times. This sequence joins TRBV7-2 and TRBJ2-1, with 7 nucleotides matching TRBD1. J lost 3 bases, V lost 0 bases, and 5 bases had no gene match. The CDR3 has 16 amino acids. Germline loops: CDR1 SGHTA, CDR2 FQGNSA. CDR3 nucleotides: TGTGCCAGCAGCTTAGCCGCGACAGGGCTCTACAATGAGCAGTTCTTC. It encodes CASSLAATGLYNEQFF.

This clonotype was seen repeatedly, ten times or more. CDR3 bases: TGTGCCAGCAGTTTAGTGGCAGTGTCTGGAAACACCATATATTTT. Residues: CASSLVAVSGNTIYF. The genes are TRBV28 and TRBJ1-3; D is undetermined. Deletions cut 2 bases from V and 1 base from J, with 9 bases between. This CDR3 region has 15 residues. The germline CDR1 and CDR2 sequences are MDHEN and SYDVKM.

The sample holds a few counts of this clonotype. This chain links TRBV12-3 or TRBV12-4 with TRBJ1-2, with D possibly being TRBD1 (5 bases). This CDR3 is built from 12 residues. Trimming stripped 3 bases from V and 8 bases from J, with 10 bases between. This chain's CDR3 is CASSFVRGGYTF. The CDR3 DNA sequence: TGTGCCAGCAGTTTCGTAAGGGGCGGCTACACCTTC.

This clonotype was detected ten times or more. The rearrangement uses TRBV27 and TRBJ2-5; either TRBD1 or TRBD2 may supply D (7 bases each). CDR1 and CDR2 (germline): MNHEY, SMNVEV (reference sequence). Trimming took off 6 bases at V and 3 bases at J, with 17 bases between the two ends. The CDR3 is made up of 15 amino acids. CDR3 bases: TGTGCCAGCAGCCCTAGCAGGGGGGGCAAAGAGACCCAGTACTTC. It translates to CASSPSRGGKETQYF.

This clonotype occurred a few times. The V and J genes are TRBV7-2 and TRBJ2-5; D is tentatively TRBD1 or TRBD2 (5 bases each). V was pared by 4 bases and J by 1 base, with 13 bases between. This CDR3 has 15 amino acids. The germline V gene has CDR1 SGHTA and CDR2 FQGNSA. CDR3 sequence reads: CASSSGRYAQETQYF. The CDR3 DNA follows: TGTGCCAGCAGCTCGGGGCGGTACGCCCAAGAGACCCAGTACTTC. Drawing the rest from reference TRBV7-2 and TRBJ2-5, the complete variable domain is GAGVSQSPSNKVTEKGKDVELRCDPISGHTALYWYRQSLGQGLEFLIYFQGNSAPDKSGLPSDRFSAERTGGSVSTLTIQRTQQEDSAVYLCASSSGRYAQETQYFGPGTRLLVL.

J is TRBJ2-5 and V is TRBV27; the D call may be TRBD1 or TRBD2 (5 bases each). Germline CDR1 is MNHEY and CDR2 is SMNVEV (reference sequence). This CDR3 region has 10 residues. Trimming shortened V by 8 bases and J by 5 bases, and 6 bases separated the two germline ends. Here the CDR3 DNA reads TGTGCCAGCTGGGGGGAGACCCAGTACTTC. Residues: CASWGETQYF.

The chain carries TRBV7-2 and TRBJ1-2; perhaps TRBD1 as D (5 bases). Germline loops: CDR1 SGHTA, CDR2 FQGNSA. This CDR3 is built from 14 residues. Trimming removed 2 bases from V and 7 bases from J, with 14 bases in between. The chain's CDR3 is CASSLRGRGSGYTF. The CDR3 DNA sequence: TGTGCCAGCAGCTTAAGGGGCCGCGGCAGTGGCTACACCTTC.

In its sample, this clonotype was seen many times. The V call is TRBV7-9, the J call TRBJ1-5; weak D call: TRBD1 (6 bases). Per germline, CDR1 SEHNR and CDR2 FQNEAQ (reference sequence). This CDR3 is 16 amino acids long. V was pared by 5 bases and J by 2 bases, with 16 bases between. DNA for the CDR3: TGTGCCAGCAGCCAGGGGTCGGGGGCGGGCAATCAGCCCCAGCATTTT. Translating gives CASSQGSGAGNQPQHF. The variable domain in full, with the rest retrieved from reference TRBV7-9 and TRBJ1-5, is DTGVSQNPRHKITKRGQNVTFRCDPISEHNRLYWYRQTLGQGPEFLTYFQNEAQLEKSRLLSDRFSAERPKGSFSTLEIQRTEQGDSAMYLCASSQGSGAGNQPQHFGDGTRLSIL.

This clonotype was detected ten times or more. This chain uses TRBV6-5 with TRBJ1-4; D is unresolved. This CDR3 spans 13 amino acids. V lost 6 bases and J lost 8, with 13 bases in between. Germline CDR1 reads MNHEY; CDR2 reads SVGAGI. The CDR3 DNA is TGTGCCAGCAGCCGCTCCCGTGTGGAAAAACTGTTTTTT. Encoded protein: CASSRSRVEKLFF.

The chain combines TRBV9 with TRBJ1-2; TRBD1 might be the D (5 bases). Germline CDR1 is SGDLS and CDR2 is YYNGEE. Trimming took off 2 bases at V and 2 bases at J, with 16 bases between the two ends. The CDR3 is made up of 16 amino acids. CDR3 residues: CASSVGPERDNYGYTF. CDR3 in DNA: TGTGCCAGCAGCGTGGGCCCGGAGCGGGACAACTATGGCTACACCTTC.

The V gene is TRBV6-2 or TRBV6-3, the J gene TRBJ2-6; no definite D call. Trimming took 6 bases from V and 1 from J, leaving 10 bases between them. CDR3 length: 15 amino acids. Germline values: CDR1 MNHEY, CDR2 SVGEGT. The CDR3 loop reads CASSPGESGANVLTF. In DNA, the CDR3 is TGTGCCAGCAGCCCAGGCGAATCTGGGGCCAACGTCCTGACTTTC.

Ten or more counts support this clonotype. V and J are TRBV7-8 and TRBJ2-2, with D possibly TRBD2 on 6 matching bases. Trimming shortened V by 5 bases and J by 0 bases, and 22 bases separated the two germline ends. This CDR3 has 19 amino acids. Germline V gene data show CDR1 as SGHVS and CDR2 as FQNEAQ. DNA for the CDR3: TGTGCCAGCAGCCACTTGGGTAGGGACCGGGACTCGAACACCGGGGAGCTGTTTTTT. It yields the protein CASSHLGRDRDSNTGELFF.

This rearrangement joins TRBV5-3 to TRBJ2-1; D gene ambiguous. TRBV5-3 is flagged as an ORF with uncertain function. CDR3 length: 14 amino acids. Trimming removed 5 bases at V and 7 bases at J, with 16 bases between. The DNA for the CDR3 is TGTGCCAGAAGGAATTCGGGTGGGTTTAATGAGCAGTTCTTC. It encodes CARRNSGGFNEQFF.

This clonotype was counted a few times. This rearrangement joins TRBV20-1 to TRBJ1-4; weak D call: TRBD1 (5 bases). Germline CDR1 is DFQATT and CDR2 is SNEGSKA (reference sequence). V lost 6 bases and J lost 5, with 22 bases in between. This CDR3 has 16 amino acids. CDR3 amino acids: CSAVRTSGLANEKLFF. DNA for the CDR3: TGCAGTGCCGTTAGGACATCTGGACTCGCAAATGAAAAACTGTTTTTT.

J is TRBJ2-2 and V is TRBV6-8; D not certain. Trimming removed 0 bases from V and 4 bases from J, with 3 bases in between. Germline lookup yields CDR1 MNHGY and CDR2 SAAAGT. The CDR3 runs 13 residues. CDR3 bases: TGTGCCAGCAGTTACTCTCCCACCGGGGAGCTGTTTTTT. Protein sequence: CASSYSPTGELFF.

CDR3 coding DNA: TGCGCCAGCAGCCAAAGCGGGGCTATAAAGGAGACCCAGTACTTC. Its protein product is CASSQSGAIKETQYF. The chain couples TRBV4-3 to TRBJ2-5, with 7 positions matching TRBD2. The CDR3 totals 15 residues. V lost 2 bases, J lost 5 bases, and 8 bases stayed unmatched. Germline V gives CDR1 LGHNA, CDR2 YSLEER.